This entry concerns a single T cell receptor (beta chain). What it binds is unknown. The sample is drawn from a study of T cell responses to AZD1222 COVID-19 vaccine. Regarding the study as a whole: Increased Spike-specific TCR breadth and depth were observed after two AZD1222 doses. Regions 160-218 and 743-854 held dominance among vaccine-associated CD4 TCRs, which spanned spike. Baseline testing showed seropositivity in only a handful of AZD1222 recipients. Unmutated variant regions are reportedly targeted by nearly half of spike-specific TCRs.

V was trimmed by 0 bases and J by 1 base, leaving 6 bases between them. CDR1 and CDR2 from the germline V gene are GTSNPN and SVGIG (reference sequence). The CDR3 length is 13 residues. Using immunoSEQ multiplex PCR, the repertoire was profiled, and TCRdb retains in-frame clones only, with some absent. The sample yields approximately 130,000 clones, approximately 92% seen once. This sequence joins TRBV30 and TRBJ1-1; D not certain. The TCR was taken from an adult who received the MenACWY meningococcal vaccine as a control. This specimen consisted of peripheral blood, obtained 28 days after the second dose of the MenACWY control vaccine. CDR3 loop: CAWSVVPNTEAFF. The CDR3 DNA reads TGTGCCTGGAGTGTTGTCCCGAACACTGAAGCTTTCTTT.